A selection of T cell receptor beta chains follows, all from one sample in a study of cytomegalovirus exposure and HLA in healthy donors. Measured with immunoSEQ multiplex PCR; TCRdb has only the in-frame clones, and not every one. The table lists 160,000 or so clones, approximately 87% of them singletons. Source material: PBMCs. Receptors were obtained from a woman in her 30s in good health and CMV-seronegative. CDR3s include the opening cysteine and the closing phenylalanine or tryptophan. Fields, in order: clone size, V gene, J gene, D gene, CDR3 protein, CDR3 DNA. The D gene is left open where the match is weak. Some rows mark clone size as missing; the rest say once, few, many or name a class of expanded clone.

.,TRBV5-1,TRBJ2-1,.,CASSLAFAAGSYNEQFF,TGCGCCAGCAGCTTGGCTTTTGCCGCAGGCTCCTACAATGAGCAGTTCTTC
.,TRBV4-1,TRBJ1-5,TRBD1,CASSRTGGDQPQHF,TGCGCCAGCAGCCGAACAGGGGGCGATCAGCCCCAGCATTTT
.,TRBV13,TRBJ2-7,TRBD1,CASSWSSRQGFYEQYF,TGTGCCAGCAGCTGGTCCTCGAGACAGGGTTTTTACGAGCAGTACTTC
.,TRBV4-1,TRBJ1-1,.,CASSQQSGNTEAFF,TGCGCCAGCAGCCAGCAGTCAGGGAACACTGAAGCTTTCTTT
once,TRBV5-6,TRBJ2-5,.,CASSLARAETQYF,TGTGCCAGCAGCTTGGCCAGGGCAGAGACCCAGTACTTC
.,TRBV5-6,TRBJ2-7,.,CASSLGLLEQYF,TGTGCCAGCAGCTTGGGTCTTCTCGAGCAGTACTTC
.,TRBV3-1/TRBV3-2,TRBJ1-1,.,CASRGAFF,TGTGCCAGCCGCGGGGCTTTCTTT
.,TRBV6-1,TRBJ1-2,TRBD1,CASSLTGTGGWGYTF,TGTGCCAGCTCTCTTACCGGGACAGGGGGCTGGGGCTACACCTTC
many,TRBV20-1,TRBJ2-7,.,CSAEFGYEQYF,TGCAGTGCTGAGTTCGGCTACGAGCAGTACTTC
once,TRBV27,TRBJ2-3,TRBD2,CASKAGGRADTQYF,TGTGCCAGCAAGGCGGGGGGCAGGGCAGATACGCAGTATTTT
.,TRBV5-4,TRBJ1-6,.,CASSLGQYNSPLHF,TGTGCCAGCAGCTTGGGGCAGTATAATTCACCCCTCCACTTT
.,TRBV2,TRBJ1-5,TRBD1,CASSGRDRGGYVGNQPQHF,TGTGCCAGCAGTGGGCGGGACAGGGGAGGATATGTTGGCAATCAGCCCCAGCATTTT
few,TRBV19,TRBJ1-2,TRBD1,CASGPNRGPNYGYTF,TGTGCCAGCGGACCCAACAGGGGCCCCAACTATGGCTACACCTTC
.,TRBV27,TRBJ2-6,TRBD1,CASRAQGARGANVLTF,TGTGCCAGCAGGGCCCAGGGGGCGCGAGGGGCCAACGTCCTGACTTTC
few,TRBV4-1,TRBJ1-2,TRBD1,CASSQDSPGQRYGYTF,TGCGCCAGCAGCCAAGATAGTCCGGGACAGCGCTATGGCTACACCTTC
.,TRBV29-1,TRBJ1-2,TRBD1,CSVVGQAYYGYTF,TGCAGCGTTGTAGGACAGGCGTACTATGGCTACACCTTC
.,TRBV19,TRBJ1-5,.,CASSIASRGGSNQPQHF,TGTGCCAGTAGTATAGCCTCTAGGGGGGGGAGCAATCAGCCCCAGCATTTT
.,TRBV18,TRBJ1-5,.,CASSPGGISNQPQHF,TGTGCCAGCTCACCCGGGGGGATTAGCAATCAGCCCCAGCATTTT
.,TRBV30,TRBJ2-7,.,CASRTGRAGEQYF,TGTGCCTCTCGGACAGGAAGGGCGGGGGAGCAGTACTTC
.,TRBV7-9,TRBJ2-1,TRBD2,CASSLSMRTSGVDEQFF,TGTGCCAGCAGCTTATCCATGAGGACTAGCGGGGTTGATGAGCAGTTCTTC
.,TRBV5-1,TRBJ1-1,.,CASSLENWANTEAFF,TGCGCCAGCAGCTTGGAGAACTGGGCGAACACTGAAGCTTTCTTT
.,TRBV27,TRBJ2-7,.,CASSFLDRNYEQYF,TGTGCCAGCAGTTTCTTGGACAGAAACTACGAGCAGTACTTC
.,TRBV19,TRBJ1-1,TRBD1,CASSISPTGGRTEAFF,TGTGCCAGTAGTATTAGCCCGACAGGGGGCAGGACTGAAGCTTTCTTT
.,TRBV4-3,TRBJ2-2,TRBD2,CASSQDISGVSGELFF,TGCGCCAGCAGCCAAGATATTAGCGGGGTATCCGGGGAGCTGTTTTTT
.,TRBV7-9,TRBJ2-3,TRBD2,CASSLDPGGTDTQYF,TGTGCCAGCAGCTTAGATCCGGGGGGAACAGATACGCAGTATTTT
few,TRBV11-2,TRBJ1-6,.,CASSLDGELGSPLHF,TGTGCCAGCAGCTTAGATGGTGAACTTGGTTCACCCCTCCACTTT